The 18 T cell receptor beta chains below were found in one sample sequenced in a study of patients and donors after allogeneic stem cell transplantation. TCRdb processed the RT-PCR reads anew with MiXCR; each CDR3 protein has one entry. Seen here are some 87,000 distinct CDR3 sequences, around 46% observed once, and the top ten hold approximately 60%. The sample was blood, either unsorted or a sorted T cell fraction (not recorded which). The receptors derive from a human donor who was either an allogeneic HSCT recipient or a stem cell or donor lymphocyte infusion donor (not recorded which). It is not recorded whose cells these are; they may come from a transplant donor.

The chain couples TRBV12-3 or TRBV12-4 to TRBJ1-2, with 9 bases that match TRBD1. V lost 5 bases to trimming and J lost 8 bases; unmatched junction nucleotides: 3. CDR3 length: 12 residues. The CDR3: CASSRTGVGYTF. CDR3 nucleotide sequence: TGTGCCAGCAGTAGGACAGGGGTGGGCTACACCTTC.

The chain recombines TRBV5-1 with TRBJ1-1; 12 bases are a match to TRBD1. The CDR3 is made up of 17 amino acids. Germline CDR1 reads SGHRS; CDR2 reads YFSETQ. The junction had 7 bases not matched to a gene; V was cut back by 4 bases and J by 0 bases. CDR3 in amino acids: CASSPGTGGFMNTEAFF. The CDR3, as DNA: TGCGCCAGCAGCCCCGGGACAGGGGGCTTCATGAACACTGAAGCTTTCTTT.

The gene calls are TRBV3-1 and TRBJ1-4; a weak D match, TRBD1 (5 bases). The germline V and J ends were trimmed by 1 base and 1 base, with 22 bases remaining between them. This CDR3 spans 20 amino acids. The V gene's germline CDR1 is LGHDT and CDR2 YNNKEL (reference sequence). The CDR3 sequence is CASSQAGRNWLGRTNEKLFF. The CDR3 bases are TGTGCCAGCAGCCAAGCGGGGCGAAACTGGCTCGGGAGAACTAATGAAAAACTGTTTTTT.

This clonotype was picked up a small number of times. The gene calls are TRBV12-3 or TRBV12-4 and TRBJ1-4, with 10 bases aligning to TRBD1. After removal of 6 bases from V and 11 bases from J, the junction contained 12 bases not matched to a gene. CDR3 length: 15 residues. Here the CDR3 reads CASRRGQGPRDKLFF. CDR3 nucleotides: TGTGCCAGCAGGAGGGGACAGGGGCCGCGAGACAAACTGTTTTTT.

In nucleotides, the CDR3 is TGTGCCACCAGCAGCGCCAGTACTAGCACTGAGCAGTTCTTC. It encodes CATSSASTSTEQFF. The rearrangement uses TRBV15 and TRBJ2-1; maybe TRBD2 (6 bases). Germline V gives CDR1 LNHNV, CDR2 YYDKDF (reference sequence). Trimming took 3 bases from V and 9 from J, leaving 15 bases between them. The length of the CDR3 is 14 residues.

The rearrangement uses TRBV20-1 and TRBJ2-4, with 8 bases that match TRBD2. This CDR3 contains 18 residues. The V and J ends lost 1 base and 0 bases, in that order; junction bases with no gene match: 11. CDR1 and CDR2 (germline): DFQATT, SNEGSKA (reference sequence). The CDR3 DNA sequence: TGCAGTGCTAGAGTCCTTAGCGGGACGGGGATAGCCAAAAACATTCAGTACTTC. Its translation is CSARVLSGTGIAKNIQYF.

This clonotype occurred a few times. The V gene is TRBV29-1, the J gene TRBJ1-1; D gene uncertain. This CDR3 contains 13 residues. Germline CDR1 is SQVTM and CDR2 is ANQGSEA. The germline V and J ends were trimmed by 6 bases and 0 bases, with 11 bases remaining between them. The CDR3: CSVGRVLNTEAFF. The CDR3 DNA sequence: TGCAGCGTCGGAAGGGTCTTGAACACTGAAGCTTTCTTT.

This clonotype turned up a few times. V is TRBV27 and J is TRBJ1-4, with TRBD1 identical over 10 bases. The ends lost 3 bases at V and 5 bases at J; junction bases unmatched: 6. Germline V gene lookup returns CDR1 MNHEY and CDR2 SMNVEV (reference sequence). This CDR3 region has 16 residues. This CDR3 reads CASSFSPDRGNEKLFF. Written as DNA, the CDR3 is TGTGCCAGCAGTTTCTCCCCGGACAGGGGGAATGAAAAACTGTTTTTT.

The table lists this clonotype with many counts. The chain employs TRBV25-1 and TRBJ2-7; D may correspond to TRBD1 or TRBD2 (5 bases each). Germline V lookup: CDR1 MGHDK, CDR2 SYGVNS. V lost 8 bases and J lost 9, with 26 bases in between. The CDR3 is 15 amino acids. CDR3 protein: CASRDGRSLGLGQYF. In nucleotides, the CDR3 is TGTGCCAGCCGGGACGGAAGAAGCCTAGGTTTAGGGCAGTACTTC.

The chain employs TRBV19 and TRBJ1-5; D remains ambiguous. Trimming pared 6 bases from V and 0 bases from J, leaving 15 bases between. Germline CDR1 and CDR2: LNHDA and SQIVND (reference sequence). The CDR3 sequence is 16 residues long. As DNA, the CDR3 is TGTGCCAGTAGCCCACCCCCGACACTTAGCAATCAGCCCCAGCATTTT. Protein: CASSPPPTLSNQPQHF.

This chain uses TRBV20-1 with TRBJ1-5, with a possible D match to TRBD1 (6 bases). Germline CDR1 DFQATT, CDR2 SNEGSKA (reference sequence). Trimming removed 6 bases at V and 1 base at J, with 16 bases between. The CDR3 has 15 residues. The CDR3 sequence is CSARWVGGSNQPQHF. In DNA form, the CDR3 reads TGCAGTGCCCGATGGGTGGGGGGCAGCAATCAGCCCCAGCATTTT.

CDR3 protein: CASSPMGDSNQPQHF. CDR3 coding DNA: TGCGCCAGCAGCCCTATGGGGGATAGCAATCAGCCCCAGCATTTT. This chain connects TRBV5-1 to TRBJ1-5; D is possibly TRBD1 (5 bases). From germline, CDR1 is SGHRS and CDR2 YFSETQ. The V and J ends lost 4 bases and 0 bases respectively, with 11 bases between them. CDR3 length: 15 residues.

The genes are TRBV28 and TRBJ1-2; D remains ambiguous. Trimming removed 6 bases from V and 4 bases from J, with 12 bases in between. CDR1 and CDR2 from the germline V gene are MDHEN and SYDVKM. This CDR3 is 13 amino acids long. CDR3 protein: CASRSPSGYGYTF. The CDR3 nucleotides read TGTGCCAGCAGGTCACCATCAGGCTATGGCTACACCTTC.

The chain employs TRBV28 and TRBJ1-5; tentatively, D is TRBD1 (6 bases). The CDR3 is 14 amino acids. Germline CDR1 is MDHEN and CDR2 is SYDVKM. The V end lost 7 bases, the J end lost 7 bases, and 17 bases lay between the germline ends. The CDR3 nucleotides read TGTGCCAGCAACGTGTGGGCAGGGGTCCAGCCCCAGCATTTT. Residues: CASNVWAGVQPQHF. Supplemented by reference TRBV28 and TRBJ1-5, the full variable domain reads DVKVTQSSRYLVKRTGEKVFLECVQDMDHENMFWYRQDPGLGLRLIYFSYDVKMKEKGDIPEGYSVSREKKERFSLILESASTNQTSMYLCASNVWAGVQPQHFGDGTRLSIL.

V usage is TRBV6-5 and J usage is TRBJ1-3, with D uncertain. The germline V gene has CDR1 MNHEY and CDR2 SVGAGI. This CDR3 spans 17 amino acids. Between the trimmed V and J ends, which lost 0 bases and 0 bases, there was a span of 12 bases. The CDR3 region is CASSYSSLVGSGNTIYF. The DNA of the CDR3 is TGTGCCAGCAGTTACTCATCGCTTGTGGGCTCTGGAAACACCATATATTTT.

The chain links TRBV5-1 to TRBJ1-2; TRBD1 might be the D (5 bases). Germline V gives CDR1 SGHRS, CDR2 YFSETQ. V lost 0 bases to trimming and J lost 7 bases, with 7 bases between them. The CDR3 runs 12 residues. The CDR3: CASSLDRRGYTF. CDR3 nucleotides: TGCGCCAGCAGCTTGGACAGGCGTGGCTACACCTTC.

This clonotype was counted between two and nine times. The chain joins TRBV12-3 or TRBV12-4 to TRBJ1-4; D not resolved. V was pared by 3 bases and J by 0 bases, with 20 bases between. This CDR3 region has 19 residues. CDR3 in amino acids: CASSFLGPGNSATNEKLFF. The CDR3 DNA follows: TGTGCCAGCAGTTTTTTGGGCCCCGGCAACTCCGCAACTAATGAAAAACTGTTTTTT.

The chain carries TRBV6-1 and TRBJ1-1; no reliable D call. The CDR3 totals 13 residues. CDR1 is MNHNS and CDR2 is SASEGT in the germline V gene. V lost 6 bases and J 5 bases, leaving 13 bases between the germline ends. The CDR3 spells CASSTEAGTEAFF. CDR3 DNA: TGTGCCAGCAGCACAGAAGCGGGGACTGAAGCTTTCTTT.